Detailed here is one T cell receptor beta chain. This sample was taken from a study of T cell changes during pregnancy in multiple sclerosis. CDR3 size: 13 residues. Trimming removed 6 bases at V and 10 bases at J, with 16 bases between. CDR1 is MDHEN and CDR2 is SYDVKM in the germline V gene. The method was immunoSEQ multiplex PCR; TCRdb's version includes in-frame clones alone and lacks a portion of them. Of about 130,000 clones listed, roughly 95% are singletons. This clonotype originated in a female donor with multiple sclerosis, enrolled in a pregnancy study. The sequences come from peripheral blood, collected after pregnancy. V and J are TRBV28 and TRBJ2-4; TRBD2 is a possible D gene (6 bases). The CDR3 loop reads CASRLASRLIQYF. The DNA of the CDR3 is TGTGCCAGCAGGCTAGCGAGTCGACTTATTCAGTACTTC.